This T cell receptor beta chain was retrieved from a study of beta chain features in type 1 diabetes (dated by TCRdb to 2016 to 2019). Notes on the research overall: Mean age, gender distribution, total cell number and subset yield did not differ between patients and healthy donors. A total of roughly 99,000,000 sorted cells were examined across all samples, and the number of cells per subset was strongly correlated with RNA yield. In the study, recently diagnosed type 1 diabetes patients and matched healthy donors were compared on the TCRB repertoires of their sorted circulating CD4+ T cell subsets. Regulatory and stem cell-like memory subsets were obtained from only 8 patients and roughly 8 healthy donors, while naive and central memory subsets were obtained from all 28 donors. What the research found in general, with its limitations: Sequencing cDNA rather than genomic DNA could over-represent highly expressing activated cells, although activation and CD3 levels did not differ between groups. Shorter templates might be favored by PCR, yet because patient and control samples were amplified and corrected together, any such skew would affect both groups equally. In all four CD4+ subsets, TCRB CDR3 length was moderately but significantly shorter in type 1 diabetes patients. Because the HLA sub-analyses included only small numbers of individuals, any influence of HLA type on TCRB rearrangement was left unresolved. Naive, central memory and regulatory TCRB repertoires appeared to be more similar among patients than among healthy donors. At VDJ recombination sites, type 1 diabetes patients had fewer insertions and more deleted nucleotides, which implies abnormalities in thymic rearrangement.

Measured from the cysteine to the phenylalanine, the CDR3 is 14 residues long. Kept here is only the CDR3 DNA, which spans 42 bases and is read in frame from base 1. According to the germline V gene, CDR1 reads SGHRS and CDR2 reads YFSETQ. Ends trimmed: V by 2 bases, J by 4 bases; bases unmatched to a gene: 3. The entire amount of isolated RNA was reverse transcribed using the High Capacity cDNA Reverse Transcription Kit, so the sequenced TCRB transcripts were expressed ones. Deep immunoSEQ sequencing was applied to naive, central memory and regulatory T cell samples, giving an average of approximately 3.8 million total reads per sample. Sorted cells were lysed in RLT buffer, and RNA was extracted using DNase-treated RNeasy Micro or Mini kits according to cell number. To prevent cross-contamination, each cell subset was processed individually, whereas patient and healthy donor samples were processed jointly. Using the immunoSEQ multiplex PCR, TCRB sequences were amplified from cDNA into 87-bp fragments spanning the CDR3 region. Sequencing of the amplicons was performed on the Illumina HiSeq platform. The paper's processing steps were these. PCR bias was computationally corrected using synthetic template baselines, reads within Hamming distance 2 were collapsed, and singletons that could not be merged were discarded. Reads were aligned against IMGT to assign V, D and J genes, CDR3 length and insertions or deletions at six rearrangement sites. Clonotype counts were normalized to sorted cell number within each subset before computing true diversity and Gini coefficients with the tcR R package. Repertoire sharing was quantified using the overlap coefficient calculated on TCRB nucleotide sequences. As a proxy for the pre-selection repertoire, out-of-frame TCRB sequences from naive cells were analyzed. This immuneACCESS table, as held by TCRdb, lists in-frame sequences with V and J called but not all clones. Of the missing ones, under half trace to an unresolved V gene in checked studies; the others have no known cause. The V and J calls and clone size come from that table; D and trimming were worked out from the DNA. This sample lists 300,000 to 350,000 clones; about 14% were detected once. The ten largest clones take up around 0.016% of the sample.

This clone came up a few times. Its binding antigen is unknown. No quality values exist for individual bases; no much larger clone is one base distant. Each donor gave one peripheral blood draw, averaging approximately 110 mL, which was collected into heparinised tubes. A BD FACSAria II and a panel including CD45RO, CCR7, CD25, CD127, CD95 and CD27 were used to sort naive, central memory, regulatory and stem cell-like memory CD4+ T cells. A purity above 98% was achieved for all sorted populations. PBMCs were isolated right away by Lymphoprep density gradient centrifugation and were stained directly, without culture. So that batch effects would be minimized, each experiment stained and sorted samples in pairs, pairing one healthy donor with one patient.

The sequence is built from TRBV5-1 and TRBJ2-3, with 8 bases matching TRBD2. The specimen was naive CD4+ T cells from blood. Explained via the paper, the cell subset or site label denotes: true naive CD4+ T cells. The TCR comes from a woman aged 18 to 35 with type 1 diabetes. The nucleotide sequence reads TGCGCCAGCAGCTTAGCGGGAGAGCCAGATACGCAGTATTTT. Its protein is CASSLAGEPDTQYF.